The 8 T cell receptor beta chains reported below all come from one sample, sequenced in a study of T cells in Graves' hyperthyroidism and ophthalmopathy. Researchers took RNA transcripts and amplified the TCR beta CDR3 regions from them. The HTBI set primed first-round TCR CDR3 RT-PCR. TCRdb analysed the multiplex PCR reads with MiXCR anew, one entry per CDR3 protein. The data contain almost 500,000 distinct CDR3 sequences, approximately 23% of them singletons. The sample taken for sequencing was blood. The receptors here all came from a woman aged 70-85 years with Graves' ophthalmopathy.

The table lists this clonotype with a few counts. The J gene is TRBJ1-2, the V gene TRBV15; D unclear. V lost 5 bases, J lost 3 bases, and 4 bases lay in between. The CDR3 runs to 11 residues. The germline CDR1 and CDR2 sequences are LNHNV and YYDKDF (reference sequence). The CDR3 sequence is CATSRDYGYTF. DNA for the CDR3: TGTGCCACCAGCCGTGACTATGGCTACACCTTC.

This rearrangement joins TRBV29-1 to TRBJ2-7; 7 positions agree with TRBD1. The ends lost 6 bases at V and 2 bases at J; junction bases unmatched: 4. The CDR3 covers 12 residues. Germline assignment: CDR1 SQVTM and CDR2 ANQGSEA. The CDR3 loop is CSVGQSAYEQYF. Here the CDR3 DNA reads TGCAGCGTGGGACAGAGCGCCTACGAGCAGTACTTC.

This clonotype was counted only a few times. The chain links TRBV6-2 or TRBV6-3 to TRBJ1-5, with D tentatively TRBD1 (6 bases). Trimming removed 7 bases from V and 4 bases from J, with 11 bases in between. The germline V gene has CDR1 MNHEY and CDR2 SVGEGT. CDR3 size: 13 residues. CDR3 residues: CASMRGENQPQHF. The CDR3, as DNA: TGTGCCAGCATGAGGGGGGAAAATCAGCCCCAGCATTTT.

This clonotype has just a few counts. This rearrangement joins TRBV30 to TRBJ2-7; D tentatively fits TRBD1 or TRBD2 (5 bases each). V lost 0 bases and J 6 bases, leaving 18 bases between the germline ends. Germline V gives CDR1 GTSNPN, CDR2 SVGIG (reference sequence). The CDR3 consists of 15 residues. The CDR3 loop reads CAWSVRGPTPIEQYF. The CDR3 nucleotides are TGTGCCTGGAGTGTACGGGGACCCACCCCGATCGAGCAGTACTTC.

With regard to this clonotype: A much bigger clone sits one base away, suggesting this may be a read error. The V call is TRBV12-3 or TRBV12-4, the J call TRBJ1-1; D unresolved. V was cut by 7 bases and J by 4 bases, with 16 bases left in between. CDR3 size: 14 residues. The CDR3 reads CASTVRAVRTEAFF. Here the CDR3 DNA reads TGTGCCAGCACCGTACGGGCAGTACGCACTGAAGCTTTCTTT.

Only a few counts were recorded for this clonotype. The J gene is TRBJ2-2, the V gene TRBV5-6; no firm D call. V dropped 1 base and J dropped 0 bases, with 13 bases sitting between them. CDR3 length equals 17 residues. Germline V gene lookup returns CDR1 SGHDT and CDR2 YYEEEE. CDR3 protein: CASSLYLQSTNTGELFF. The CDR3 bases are TGTGCCAGCAGCTTGTATTTACAGAGCACGAACACCGGGGAGCTGTTTTTT.

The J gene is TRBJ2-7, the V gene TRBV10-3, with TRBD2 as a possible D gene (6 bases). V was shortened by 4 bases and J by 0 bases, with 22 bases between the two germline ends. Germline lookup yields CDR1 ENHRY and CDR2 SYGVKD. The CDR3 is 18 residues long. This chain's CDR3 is CAISGGYGTGTFSYEQYF. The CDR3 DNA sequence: TGTGCCATCAGTGGGGGCTACGGAACCGGGACTTTCTCCTACGAGCAGTACTTC.

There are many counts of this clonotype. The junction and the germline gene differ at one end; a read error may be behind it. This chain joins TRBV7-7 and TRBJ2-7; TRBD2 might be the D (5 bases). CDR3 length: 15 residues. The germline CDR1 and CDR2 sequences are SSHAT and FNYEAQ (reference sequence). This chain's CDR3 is CASSLAQDATYEQYF. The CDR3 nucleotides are TGTGCTAGCAGCTTAGCGCAGGACGCCACCTACGAGCAGTACTTC.